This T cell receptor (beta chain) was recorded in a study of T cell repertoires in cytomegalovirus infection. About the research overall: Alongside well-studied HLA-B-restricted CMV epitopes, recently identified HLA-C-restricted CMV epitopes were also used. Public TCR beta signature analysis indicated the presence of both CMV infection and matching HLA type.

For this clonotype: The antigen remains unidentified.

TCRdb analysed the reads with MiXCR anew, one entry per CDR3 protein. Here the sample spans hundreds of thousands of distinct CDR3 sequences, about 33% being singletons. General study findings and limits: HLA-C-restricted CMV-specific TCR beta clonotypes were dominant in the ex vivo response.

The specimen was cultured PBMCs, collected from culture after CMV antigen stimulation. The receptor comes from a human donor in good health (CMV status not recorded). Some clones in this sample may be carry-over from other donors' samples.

DNA for the CDR3: TGCGCCAGCAGCTTGGGGGTATCGGGGGACACTGAAGCTTTCTTT. This sequence encodes CASSLGVSGDTEAFF. V is TRBV5-1 and J is TRBJ1-1; possibly TRBD1 for D (5 bases). The CDR3 is 15 residues long. Germline loops: CDR1 SGHRS, CDR2 YFSETQ. V was cut by 0 bases and J by 3 bases, with 12 bases left in between.